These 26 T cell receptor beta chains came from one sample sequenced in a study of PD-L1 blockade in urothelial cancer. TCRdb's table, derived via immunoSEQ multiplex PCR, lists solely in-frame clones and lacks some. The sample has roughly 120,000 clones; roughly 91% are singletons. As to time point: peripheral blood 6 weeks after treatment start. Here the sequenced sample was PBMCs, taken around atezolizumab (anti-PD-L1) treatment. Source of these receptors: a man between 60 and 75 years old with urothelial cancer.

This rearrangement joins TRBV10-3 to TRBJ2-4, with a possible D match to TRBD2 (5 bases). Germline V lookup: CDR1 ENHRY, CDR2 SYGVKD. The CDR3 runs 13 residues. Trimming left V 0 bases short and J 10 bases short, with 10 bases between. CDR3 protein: CAISESRTVIQYF. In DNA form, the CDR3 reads TGTGCCATCAGTGAGTCCAGGACTGTTATTCAGTACTTC.

CDR3 in DNA: TGCGCCAGCAGTCTTGGCCGCTCTGGAAACACCATATATTTT. It specifies CASSLGRSGNTIYF. The chain uses TRBV5-1 and TRBJ1-3; D not certain. The CDR3 totals 14 residues. Deletions cut 5 bases from V and 0 bases from J, with 9 bases between. Germline loops: CDR1 SGHRS, CDR2 YFSETQ.

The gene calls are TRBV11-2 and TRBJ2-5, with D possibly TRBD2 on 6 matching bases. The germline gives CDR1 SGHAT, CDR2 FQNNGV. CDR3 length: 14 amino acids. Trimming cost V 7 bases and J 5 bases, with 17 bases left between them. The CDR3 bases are TGTGCCAGCAAGACCTGGGACTCCGGGGAGACCCAGTACTTC. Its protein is CASKTWDSGETQYF.

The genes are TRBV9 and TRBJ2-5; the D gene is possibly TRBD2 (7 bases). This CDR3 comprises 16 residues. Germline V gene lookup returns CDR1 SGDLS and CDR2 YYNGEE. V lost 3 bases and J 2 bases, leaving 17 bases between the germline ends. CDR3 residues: CASSAHGGPTQETQYF. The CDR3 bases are TGTGCCAGCAGCGCCCACGGGGGGCCGACGCAAGAGACCCAGTACTTC.

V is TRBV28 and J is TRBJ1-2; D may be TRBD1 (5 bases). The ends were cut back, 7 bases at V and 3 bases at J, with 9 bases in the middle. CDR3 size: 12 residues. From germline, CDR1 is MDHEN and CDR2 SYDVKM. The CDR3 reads CASTGDHYGYTF. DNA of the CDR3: TGTGCCAGCACGGGGGATCACTATGGCTACACCTTC.

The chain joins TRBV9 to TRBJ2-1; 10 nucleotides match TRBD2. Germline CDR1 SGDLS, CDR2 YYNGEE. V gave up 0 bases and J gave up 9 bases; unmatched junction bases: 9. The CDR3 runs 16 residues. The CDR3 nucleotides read TGTGCCAGCAGCGTAGGGGCTAGCGGGGGTTCGGGTGAGCAGTTCTTC. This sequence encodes CASSVGASGGSGEQFF.

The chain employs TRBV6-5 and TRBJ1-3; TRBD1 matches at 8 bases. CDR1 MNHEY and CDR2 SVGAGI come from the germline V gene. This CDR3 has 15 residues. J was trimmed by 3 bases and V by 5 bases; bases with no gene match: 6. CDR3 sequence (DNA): TGTGCCAGCAGTGCGGACAGGGCGGTTGGAAACACCATATATTTT. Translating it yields CASSADRAVGNTIYF.

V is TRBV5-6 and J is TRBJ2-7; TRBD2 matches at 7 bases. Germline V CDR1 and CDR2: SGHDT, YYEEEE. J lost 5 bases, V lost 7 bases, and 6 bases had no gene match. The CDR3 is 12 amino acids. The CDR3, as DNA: TGTGCCAGCGACGCTAGCGGCAACGAGCAGTACTTC. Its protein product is CASDASGNEQYF.

The CDR3 coding sequence is TGTGCCAGCAGGCCCCCGGGGGGACGGAATGAGCAGTTCTTC. This translates into CASRPPGGRNEQFF. The V and J genes are TRBV11-2 and TRBJ2-1; 7 bases match TRBD2. The CDR3 extends over 14 amino acids. J lost 7 bases, V lost 6 bases, and 9 bases had no gene match. Germline V lookup: CDR1 SGHAT, CDR2 FQNNGV.

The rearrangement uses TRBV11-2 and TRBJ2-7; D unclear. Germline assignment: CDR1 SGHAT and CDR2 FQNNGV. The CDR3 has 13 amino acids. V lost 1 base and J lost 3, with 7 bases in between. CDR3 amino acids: CASSLVPGYEQYF. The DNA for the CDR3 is TGTGCCAGCAGCTTAGTGCCAGGCTACGAGCAGTACTTC.

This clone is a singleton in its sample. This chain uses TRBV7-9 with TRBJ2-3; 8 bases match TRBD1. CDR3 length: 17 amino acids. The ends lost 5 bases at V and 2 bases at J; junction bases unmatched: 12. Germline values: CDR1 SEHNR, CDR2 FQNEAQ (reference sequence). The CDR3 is CASSVPPQGGDTDTQYF. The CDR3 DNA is TGTGCCAGCAGCGTGCCCCCACAGGGGGGAGACACAGATACGCAGTATTTT.

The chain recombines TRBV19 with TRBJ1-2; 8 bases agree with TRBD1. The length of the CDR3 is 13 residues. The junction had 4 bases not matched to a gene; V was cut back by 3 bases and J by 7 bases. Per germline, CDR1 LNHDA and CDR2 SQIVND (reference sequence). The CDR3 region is CASSMGQGAGYTF. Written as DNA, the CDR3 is TGTGCCAGTAGTATGGGGCAGGGGGCTGGCTACACCTTC.

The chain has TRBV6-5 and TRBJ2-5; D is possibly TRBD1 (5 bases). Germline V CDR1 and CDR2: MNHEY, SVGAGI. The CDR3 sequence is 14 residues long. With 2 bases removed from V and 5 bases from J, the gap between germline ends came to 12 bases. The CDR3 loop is CASSYQGTSETQYF. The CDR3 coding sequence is TGTGCCAGCAGTTACCAGGGAACCTCTGAGACCCAGTACTTC.

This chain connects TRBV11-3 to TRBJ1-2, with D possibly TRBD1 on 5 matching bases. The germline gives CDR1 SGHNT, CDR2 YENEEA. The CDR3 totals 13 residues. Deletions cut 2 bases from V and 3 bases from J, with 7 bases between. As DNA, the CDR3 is TGTGCCAGCAGCTTACAGGGATACTATGGCTACACCTTC. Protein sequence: CASSLQGYYGYTF.

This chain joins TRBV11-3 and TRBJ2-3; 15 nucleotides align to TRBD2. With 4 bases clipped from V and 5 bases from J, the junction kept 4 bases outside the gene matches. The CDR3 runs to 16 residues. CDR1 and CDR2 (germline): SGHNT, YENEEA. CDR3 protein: CASSSGLAGGIDTQYF. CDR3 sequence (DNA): TGTGCCAGCAGCTCCGGACTAGCGGGGGGGATAGATACGCAGTATTTT.

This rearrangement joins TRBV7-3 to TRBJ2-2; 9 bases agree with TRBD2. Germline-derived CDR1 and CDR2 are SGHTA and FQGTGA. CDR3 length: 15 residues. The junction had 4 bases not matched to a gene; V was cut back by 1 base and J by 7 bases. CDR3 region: CASSLSGGAIGELFF. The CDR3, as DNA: TGTGCCAGCAGCTTAAGCGGGGGGGCCATCGGGGAGCTGTTTTTT.

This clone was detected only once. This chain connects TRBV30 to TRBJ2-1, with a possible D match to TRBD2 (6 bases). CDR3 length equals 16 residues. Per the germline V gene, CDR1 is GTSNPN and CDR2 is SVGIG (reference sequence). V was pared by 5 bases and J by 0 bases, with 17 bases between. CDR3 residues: CAWEPGLFNSYNEQFF. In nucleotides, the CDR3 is TGTGCCTGGGAACCTGGACTATTCAACTCCTACAATGAGCAGTTCTTC.

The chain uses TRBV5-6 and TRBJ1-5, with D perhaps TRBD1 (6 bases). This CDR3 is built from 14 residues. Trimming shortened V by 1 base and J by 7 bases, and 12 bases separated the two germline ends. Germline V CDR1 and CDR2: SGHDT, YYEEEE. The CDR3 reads CASSLREGEQPQHF. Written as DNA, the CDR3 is TGTGCCAGCAGCTTGAGGGAGGGGGAACAGCCCCAGCATTTT.

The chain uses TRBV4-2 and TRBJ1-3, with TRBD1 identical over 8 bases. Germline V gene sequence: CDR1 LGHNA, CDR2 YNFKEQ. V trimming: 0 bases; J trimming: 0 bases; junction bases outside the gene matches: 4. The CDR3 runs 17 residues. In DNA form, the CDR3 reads TGTGCCAGCAGCCAAGACCCGACAGGGGCCTCTGGAAACACCATATATTTT. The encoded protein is CASSQDPTGASGNTIYF.

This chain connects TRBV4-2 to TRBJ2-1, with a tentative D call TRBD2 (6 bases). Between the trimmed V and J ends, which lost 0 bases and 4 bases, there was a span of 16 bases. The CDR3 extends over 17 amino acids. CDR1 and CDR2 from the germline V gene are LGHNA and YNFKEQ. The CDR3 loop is CASSQDGGGAGYNEQFF. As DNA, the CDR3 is TGTGCCAGCAGCCAAGATGGTGGTGGAGCGGGTTACAATGAGCAGTTCTTC.

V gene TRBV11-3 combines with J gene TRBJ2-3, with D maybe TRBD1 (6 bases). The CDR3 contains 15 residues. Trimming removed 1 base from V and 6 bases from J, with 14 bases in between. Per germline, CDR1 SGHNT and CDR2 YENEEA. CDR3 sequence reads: CASSLAQGAKDTQYF. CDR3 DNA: TGTGCCAGCAGCTTAGCACAGGGAGCCAAGGATACGCAGTATTTT.

CDR3 DNA: TGTGCCACCAGCAGTCAGACTAGCGGGAGGGGTTACAATGAGCAGTTCTTC. Translating gives CATSSQTSGRGYNEQFF. The chain is built from TRBV15 and TRBJ2-1; 14 nucleotides align to TRBD2. The CDR3 has 17 residues. Trimming took 3 bases from V and 4 from J; bases not matched to a gene: 5. Germline CDR1 LNHNV, CDR2 YYDKDF (reference sequence).

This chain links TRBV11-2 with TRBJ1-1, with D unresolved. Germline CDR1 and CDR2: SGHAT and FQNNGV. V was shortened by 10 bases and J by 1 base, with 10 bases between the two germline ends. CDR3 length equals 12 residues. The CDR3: CAISSGNTEAFF. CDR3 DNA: TGTGCCATCTCTAGTGGGAACACTGAAGCTTTCTTT.

CDR3 in DNA: TGTGCCAGCAGTCCCACGGGACAGATAAAGTACACCTTC. This sequence encodes CASSPTGQIKYTF. The V gene is TRBV28, the J gene TRBJ1-2; 7 positions agree with TRBD1. Germline V lookup: CDR1 MDHEN, CDR2 SYDVKM. There are 13 residues in the CDR3. V lost 5 bases to trimming and J lost 11 bases; unmatched junction nucleotides: 11.

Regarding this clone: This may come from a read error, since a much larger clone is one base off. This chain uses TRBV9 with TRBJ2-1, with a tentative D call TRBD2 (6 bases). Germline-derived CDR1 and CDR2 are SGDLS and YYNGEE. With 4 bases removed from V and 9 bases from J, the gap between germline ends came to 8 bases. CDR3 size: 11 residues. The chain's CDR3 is CASSPGGEQFF. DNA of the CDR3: TGTGCCAGCAGCCCCGGGGGTGAGCAGTTCTTC.

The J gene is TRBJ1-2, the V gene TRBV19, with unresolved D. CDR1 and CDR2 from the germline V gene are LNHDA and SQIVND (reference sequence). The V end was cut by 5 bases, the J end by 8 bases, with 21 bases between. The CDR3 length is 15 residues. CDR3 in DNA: TGTGCCAGTAGTCTCCCGAACCTCCGGGGATGGGGCTACACCTTC. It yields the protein CASSLPNLRGWGYTF.